This T cell receptor (beta chain) is drawn from a study of regulatory dendritic cells for organ transplantation. CFSE-labeled sorted T cells met regulatory or mature dendritic cells for roughly 5 days. Study-level findings and limits: Naive T cells showed high diversity, memory cells less, memory CD8+ least.

As to this clone: Its antigen is unknown.

Generated by immunoSEQ multiplex PCR, the TCRdb table keeps only in-frame clones and is missing some. The sample has 9,500 to 15,000 clones, around two thirds seen once. The clonotype was recovered from a human donor in good health. The sample comprised naive CD8+ T cells from blood cultured with dendritic cells. Subset described: CD45RA+ naive T cells.

The CDR3 sequence is CASRELYEQYF. Here the CDR3 DNA reads TGTGCCAGCAGGGAGCTCTACGAGCAGTACTTC. This chain links TRBV6-1 with TRBJ2-7; unclear D gene. V gave up 6 bases and J gave up 3 bases, with 6 bases separating them. In germline, CDR1 is MNHNS, CDR2 SASEGT. This CDR3 contains 11 residues.